This is a list of T cell receptor beta chains from one sample in a study of cytomegalovirus exposure and HLA in healthy donors. Clones were sequenced by immunoSEQ multiplex PCR, and TCRdb holds only the in-frame ones, with some missing. This sample has roughly 140,000 clones, with 70% to 75% found just once. Sequenced input: PBMCs. The receptors derive from a human donor in good health. Both conserved end residues are part of each CDR3. Each record gives: J gene, clone size, V gene, D gene, CDR3 protein, CDR3 DNA. D genes are given only for firm matches. The listing skips clone size in some rows; elsewhere it reads once, few, many or a size class.

J gene: TRBJ2-5
clone size: few
V gene: TRBV7-9
D gene: TRBD1
CDR3 protein: CASSSTRGQGVYETQYF
CDR3 DNA: TGTGCCAGCAGCTCGACACGGGGACAGGGAGTCTACGAGACCCAGTACTTC

J gene: TRBJ1-2
clone size: NA
V gene: TRBV27
D gene: NA
CDR3 protein: CASSLSGANYGYTF
CDR3 DNA: TGTGCCAGCAGTTTGTCGGGGGCTAACTATGGCTACACCTTC

J gene: TRBJ2-5
clone size: NA
V gene: TRBV11-3
D gene: TRBD2
CDR3 protein: CASRSGSGETQYF
CDR3 DNA: TGTGCCAGCAGGAGCGGGAGTGGCGAGACCCAGTACTTC

J gene: TRBJ1-2
clone size: NA
V gene: TRBV19
D gene: TRBD1
CDR3 protein: CASSPDREYGYTF
CDR3 DNA: TGTGCCAGTAGTCCTGACAGGGAGTATGGCTACACCTTC

J gene: TRBJ2-3
clone size: NA
V gene: TRBV7-9
D gene: NA
CDR3 protein: CASSLGPLNTDTQYF
CDR3 DNA: TGTGCCAGCAGCTTAGGCCCCCTAAACACAGATACGCAGTATTTT

J gene: TRBJ2-7
clone size: NA
V gene: TRBV13
D gene: TRBD2
CDR3 protein: CASSPYSGAYEQYF
CDR3 DNA: TGTGCCAGCAGCCCGTACAGCGGGGCCTACGAGCAGTACTTC

J gene: TRBJ1-2
clone size: NA
V gene: TRBV28
D gene: NA
CDR3 protein: CASSLPGMGYTF
CDR3 DNA: TGTGCCAGCAGTTTACCAGGGATGGGCTACACCTTC

J gene: TRBJ2-7
clone size: NA
V gene: TRBV4-1
D gene: NA
CDR3 protein: CASSQDPLEVMSYEQYF
CDR3 DNA: TGCGCCAGCAGCCAAGATCCTCTAGAGGTCATGTCCTACGAGCAGTACTTC

J gene: TRBJ2-3
clone size: few
V gene: TRBV27
D gene: NA
CDR3 protein: CASTSSGTHQYF
CDR3 DNA: TGTGCCAGCACCAGCTCCGGGACTCATCAGTATTTT

J gene: TRBJ2-3
clone size: NA
V gene: TRBV5-1
D gene: NA
CDR3 protein: CASSPAGRAGTDTQYF
CDR3 DNA: TGCGCCAGCAGCCCAGCCGGTCGCGCGGGCACAGATACGCAGTATTTT

J gene: TRBJ2-5
clone size: NA
V gene: TRBV2
D gene: NA
CDR3 protein: CASRGSRAINQETQYF
CDR3 DNA: TGTGCCAGCAGGGGTTCCAGGGCCATTAATCAAGAGACCCAGTACTTC

J gene: TRBJ2-3
clone size: NA
V gene: TRBV27
D gene: TRBD1
CDR3 protein: CASSFHGTGSTDTQYF
CDR3 DNA: TGTGCCAGCAGTTTTCACGGGACAGGGTCCACAGATACGCAGTATTTT

J gene: TRBJ1-1
clone size: NA
V gene: TRBV7-8
D gene: NA
CDR3 protein: CASSPGTSRGAFF
CDR3 DNA: TGTGCCAGCAGCCCAGGGACATCAAGGGGAGCTTTCTTT

J gene: TRBJ2-1
clone size: NA
V gene: TRBV29-1
D gene: NA
CDR3 protein: CSSRDFDNEQFF
CDR3 DNA: TGCAGCTCAAGGGACTTCGACAATGAGCAGTTCTTC

J gene: TRBJ1-1
clone size: NA
V gene: TRBV4-2
D gene: NA
CDR3 protein: CASSQEAGGGRTEAFF
CDR3 DNA: TGTGCCAGCAGCCAAGAAGCGGGAGGAGGGAGGACTGAAGCTTTCTTT

J gene: TRBJ2-2
clone size: NA
V gene: TRBV10-2
D gene: NA
CDR3 protein: CASNLRRDTGELFF
CDR3 DNA: TGCGCCAGCAACCTTCGCCGGGACACCGGGGAGCTGTTTTTT

J gene: TRBJ2-7
clone size: NA
V gene: TRBV7-9
D gene: NA
CDR3 protein: CSSSREVVSGEQYF
CDR3 DNA: TGTTCCAGCAGTAGGGAGGTAGTCTCGGGCGAGCAGTACTTC

J gene: TRBJ2-2
clone size: few
V gene: TRBV5-4
D gene: TRBD1
CDR3 protein: CASSAGQARDTGELFF
CDR3 DNA: TGTGCCAGCAGCGCAGGACAGGCCCGAGACACCGGGGAGCTGTTTTTT

J gene: TRBJ2-1
clone size: NA
V gene: TRBV15
D gene: TRBD2
CDR3 protein: CATSRLAGVFSEQFF
CDR3 DNA: TGTGCCACCAGTCGACTAGCGGGGGTGTTCAGTGAGCAGTTCTTC

J gene: TRBJ2-7
clone size: NA
V gene: TRBV10-2
D gene: TRBD1
CDR3 protein: CASRRGQGPYEQYF
CDR3 DNA: TGCGCCAGCAGAAGAGGACAGGGACCTTACGAGCAGTACTTC

J gene: TRBJ2-3
clone size: NA
V gene: TRBV19
D gene: NA
CDR3 protein: CASNQRPSTDTQYF
CDR3 DNA: TGTGCCAGTAATCAGCGGCCTAGCACAGATACGCAGTATTTT

J gene: TRBJ1-5
clone size: NA
V gene: TRBV28
D gene: NA
CDR3 protein: CASISVSNQPQHF
CDR3 DNA: TGTGCCAGCATATCAGTTAGCAATCAGCCCCAGCATTTT